One and the same sample provided the 24 T cell receptor beta chains below, sequenced in a study of T cells in Graves' hyperthyroidism and ophthalmopathy. RNA transcripts provided the source from which TCR beta CDR3 regions were amplified. Initially, a first-round RT-PCR of the TCR CDR3 employed the HTBI primer set. TCRdb reprocessed the multiplex PCR reads with MiXCR, giving one entry per CDR3 protein. The table shows about 640,000 distinct CDR3 sequences, with about 20% occurring only once. Sequences were obtained from blood. The receptors here all came from a man aged 25-45 years with Graves' ophthalmopathy.

This clonotype came up once. This chain connects TRBV5-6 to TRBJ2-7, with 7 bases matching TRBD1. Trimming cost V 7 bases and J 7 bases; bases outside gene matches: 23. The CDR3 has 17 residues. Germline assignment: CDR1 SGHDT and CDR2 YYEEEE. CDR3 DNA sequence: TGTGCCAGCGCGGACCAGGGACAGCATACCCTCCCGGTGGAGCAGTACTTC. Protein sequence: CASADQGQHTLPVEQYF.

This chain links TRBV7-3 with TRBJ2-1; D might be TRBD2 (5 bases). V was trimmed by 5 bases and J by 2 bases, leaving 19 bases between them. This CDR3 contains 17 residues. Germline V gene lookup returns CDR1 SGHTA and CDR2 FQGTGA. Here the CDR3 reads CASSLLGGGLTYNEQFF. For the CDR3, the DNA is TGTGCCAGCAGCCTCCTAGGTGGCGGGCTTACCTACAATGAGCAGTTCTTC.

This clonotype was detected only a few times. The chain has TRBV28 and TRBJ1-1, with TRBD1 as a possible D gene (6 bases). V lost 10 bases and J lost 5, with 14 bases in between. The CDR3 is 12 residues long. Germline CDR1 MDHEN, CDR2 SYDVKM. In DNA form, the CDR3 reads TGTGCCAACAGCCCAGGGGAGACTGAAGCTTTCTTT. Its translation: CANSPGETEAFF.

In this sample, this clonotype turned up a few times. The chain combines TRBV4-1 with TRBJ2-1; D may be TRBD2 (6 bases). Trimming took 4 bases from V and 3 from J, leaving 16 bases between them. The CDR3 runs to 16 residues. Per the germline V gene, CDR1 is MGHRA and CDR2 is YSYEKL. The CDR3, as DNA: TGCGCCAGCAGCCCCCGCGGGGACTCCTACTACAATGAGCAGTTCTTC. Its translation: CASSPRGDSYYNEQFF.

The chain joins TRBV6-2 or TRBV6-3 to TRBJ2-5; possible D gene TRBD1, 5 bases. Trimming took off 0 bases at V and 4 bases at J, with 15 bases between the two ends. The CDR3 is 16 amino acids. Germline CDR1 and CDR2: MNHEY and SVGEGT. The CDR3 DNA follows: TGTGCCAGCAGTTACTCGTCAGGCCCAAGGGGAGAGACCCAGTACTTC. Amino acid sequence: CASSYSSGPRGETQYF.

This clonotype was recorded at least ten times. The V and J genes are TRBV2 and TRBJ1-1, with TRBD1 matching over 10 bases. V shed 6 bases and J 5 bases; nucleotides not matched to a gene: 12. Germline values: CDR1 SNHLY, CDR2 FYNNEI. The length of the CDR3 is 16 residues. The CDR3 is CASRTDRGRGETEAFF. The CDR3 DNA sequence: TGTGCCAGCAGGACTGACAGGGGGCGAGGAGAAACTGAAGCTTTCTTT.

This chain uses TRBV6-2 or TRBV6-3 with TRBJ2-3, with TRBD1 matching over 8 bases. CDR1 is MNHEY, CDR2 SVGEGT, per germline. After removal of 5 bases from V and 2 bases from J, the junction contained 9 bases not matched to a gene. The CDR3 runs to 16 residues. This CDR3 is CASSARTGFVTDTQYF. The CDR3 DNA follows: TGTGCCAGCAGTGCCCGGACAGGGTTTGTCACAGATACGCAGTATTTT.

The rearrangement joins TRBV7-9 to TRBJ1-1; D remains ambiguous. Trimming shortened V by 1 base and J by 0 bases, and 12 bases separated the two germline ends. This CDR3 is 16 amino acids long. Germline assignment: CDR1 SEHNR and CDR2 FQNEAQ (reference sequence). CDR3 in amino acids: CASSLEGRQLNTEAFF. The CDR3 region has the DNA TGTGCCAGCAGCTTAGAAGGCCGGCAGCTGAACACTGAAGCTTTCTTT.

This CDR3 is CASSQVRSWPQHF. The CDR3 bases are TGTGCCAGCAGCCAGGTGAGGAGCTGGCCCCAGCATTTT. This chain links TRBV4-2 with TRBJ1-5; no firm D call. V shed 3 bases and J shed 9 bases, with 12 bases lying between them. This CDR3 comprises 13 residues. The germline gives CDR1 LGHNA, CDR2 YNFKEQ.

This clonotype was recorded a few times. V gene TRBV20-1 combines with J gene TRBJ1-2; TRBD1 aligns across 7 bases. CDR3 length: 14 amino acids. With 2 bases clipped from V and 0 bases from J, the junction kept 3 bases outside the gene matches. Germline-derived CDR1 and CDR2 are DFQATT and SNEGSKA (reference sequence). The CDR3 loop is CSARRTGANYGYTF. The CDR3 nucleotides read TGCAGTGCTAGACGGACAGGAGCTAACTATGGCTACACCTTC.

This clonotype was counted only a few times. V and J are TRBV7-2 and TRBJ1-5; maybe TRBD1 (5 bases). This CDR3 is built from 17 residues. The V and J ends lost 1 base and 0 bases respectively, with 13 bases between them. CDR1 is SGHTA and CDR2 is FQGNSA in the germline V gene. In nucleotides, the CDR3 is TGTGCCAGCAGCTTAGAAGGGGATTGGTTTAGCAATCAGCCCCAGCATTTT. Translation: CASSLEGDWFSNQPQHF.

CDR3 sequence: CASRAGGLAKNIQYF. The CDR3 nucleotides are TGTGCCAGCAGGGCAGGGGGCCTAGCCAAAAACATTCAGTACTTC. V gene TRBV28 combines with J gene TRBJ2-4; 8 bases match TRBD1. V lost 6 bases, J lost 0 bases, and 4 bases stayed unmatched. Germline-derived CDR1 and CDR2 are MDHEN and SYDVKM. The CDR3 has 15 residues.

The chain links TRBV2 to TRBJ1-4; 9 nucleotides agree with TRBD1. The CDR3 covers 15 residues. CDR1 and CDR2 from the germline V gene are SNHLY and FYNNEI. The trim removed 4 bases at V and 5 bases at J, leaving 5 bases unmatched. The CDR3 bases are TGTGCCAGCAGTGTTGCCGGGACAGGGAATGAAAAACTGTTTTTT. This sequence encodes CASSVAGTGNEKLFF.

This chain connects TRBV28 to TRBJ2-6; 8 positions agree with TRBD1. CDR1 is MDHEN and CDR2 is SYDVKM in the germline V gene. V lost 3 bases, J lost 4 bases, and 5 bases stayed unmatched. The CDR3 contains 16 residues. As DNA, the CDR3 is TGTGCCAGCAGTTTCCAGGGGGCGACGGGGGCCAACGTCCTGACTTTC. The encoded protein is CASSFQGATGANVLTF.

This clonotype was seen a handful of times. The chain is built from TRBV6-4 and TRBJ2-1, with 9 bases that match TRBD2. The V gene end was trimmed by 5 bases and the J gene end by 2 bases; junction bases not matched to a gene: 7. The CDR3 is 16 residues long. In germline, CDR1 is MRHNA, CDR2 SNTAGT. CDR3: CASSSPGGRAYNEQFF. The CDR3, as DNA: TGTGCCAGCAGTTCACCCGGCGGGAGGGCCTACAATGAGCAGTTCTTC.

This clonotype was observed at least ten times. The chain links TRBV6-1 to TRBJ2-3; D possibly corresponds to TRBD1 (6 bases). CDR1 MNHNS and CDR2 SASEGT come from the germline V gene. The CDR3 is made up of 15 amino acids. Trimming shortened V by 0 bases and J by 4 bases, and 11 bases separated the two germline ends. CDR3 in amino acids: CASSEALGAPDTQYF. In nucleotides, the CDR3 is TGTGCCAGCAGTGAAGCCTTGGGGGCCCCAGATACGCAGTATTTT.

This clonotype was seen a few times. The J gene is TRBJ2-1, the V gene TRBV20-1; possible D gene TRBD2, 6 bases. Trimming took 6 bases from V and 4 from J, leaving 13 bases between them. CDR3 size: 13 residues. Looked up from germline, CDR1 is DFQATT and CDR2 is SNEGSKA (reference sequence). CDR3 nucleotide sequence: TGCAGTGCCTCGGACGGGGGTTACAATGAGCAGTTCTTC. Its translation: CSASDGGYNEQFF.

Only a few counts were recorded for this clonotype. The V and J genes are TRBV27 and TRBJ2-5; 8 nucleotides line up with TRBD2. CDR3 length: 15 amino acids. V lost 2 bases to trimming and J lost 4 bases; unmatched junction nucleotides: 6. CDR1 MNHEY and CDR2 SMNVEV come from the germline V gene (reference sequence). The CDR3 loop is CASSLGVAGTETQYF. The CDR3 DNA reads as TGTGCCAGCAGTTTAGGAGTAGCGGGAACAGAGACCCAGTACTTC.

V gene TRBV28 combines with J gene TRBJ2-1; D is ambiguous. Germline loops: CDR1 MDHEN, CDR2 SYDVKM. The V gene lost 5 bases and the J gene lost 8 bases, with 13 bases spanning the gap. CDR3 size: 13 residues. As DNA, the CDR3 is TGTGCCAGCAGTCCCACGGTAGGGCATGAGCAGTTCTTC. Protein sequence: CASSPTVGHEQFF.

A remark on this clonotype: A much larger clonotype is one base distant, so this may be a read error. The J gene is TRBJ2-2, the V gene TRBV9; weak D call: TRBD1 (7 bases). The CDR3 runs 16 residues. CDR1 and CDR2 from the germline V gene are SGDLS and YYNGEE. CDR3 protein: CVSSGRTGLNTGELFF. CDR3 DNA: TGTGTCAGCAGCGGGCGGACAGGCCTGAACACCGGGGAGCTGTTTTTT. Supplemented by reference TRBV9 and TRBJ2-2, the full variable domain reads DSGVTQTPKHLITATGQRVTLRCSPRSGDLSVYWYQQSLDQGLQFLIQYYNGEERAKGNILERFSAQQFPDLHSELNLSSLELGDSALYFCVSSGRTGLNTGELFFGEGSRLTVL.

The V call is TRBV4-2, the J call TRBJ2-2; 12 positions match TRBD2. This CDR3 has 16 amino acids. Looked up from germline, CDR1 is LGHNA and CDR2 is YNFKEQ. V lost 4 bases and J lost 7; bases outside the gene matches: 7. CDR3 DNA: TGTGCCAGCAGCCCTACGACTAGCGGGAGCATCGGGGAGCTGTTTTTT. Translated, it gives CASSPTTSGSIGELFF.

This clonotype has at least ten counts. The V gene is TRBV3-1, the J gene TRBJ2-3, with D possibly being TRBD2 (6 bases). The V gene lost 0 bases and the J gene lost 3 bases, with 10 bases spanning the gap. Germline loops: CDR1 LGHDT, CDR2 YNNKEL (reference sequence). The CDR3 is 15 amino acids. CDR3 in amino acids: CASSQDGSRTDTQYF. DNA of the CDR3: TGTGCCAGCAGCCAAGACGGGAGTAGGACAGATACGCAGTATTTT.

The sample holds a few counts of this clonotype. The genes are TRBV9 and TRBJ1-5; D is unclear. The CDR3 is 14 amino acids. Looked up from germline, CDR1 is SGDLS and CDR2 is YYNGEE. V shed 0 bases and J shed 7 bases, with 11 bases lying between them. The CDR3 nucleotides read TGTGCCAGCAGCGTAGAGGGAGGGAAGCAGCCCCAGCATTTT. Translating gives CASSVEGGKQPQHF.

This clonotype was detected ten times or more. This sequence joins TRBV2 and TRBJ1-1, with a weak D call TRBD1 (6 bases). This CDR3 comprises 14 residues. The V gene lost 5 bases and the J gene lost 3 bases, with 13 bases spanning the gap. Looked up from germline, CDR1 is SNHLY and CDR2 is FYNNEI. The CDR3 DNA sequence: TGTGCCAGCAGTTTAGGGGGGGCTCACACTGAAGCTTTCTTT. Amino acids: CASSLGGAHTEAFF.